Listed here is a single T cell receptor (beta chain). The data derive from a study of blood T cell repertoires in COVID-19. The overall study: From the United States, Italy and Spain came samples of acute and convalescent COVID-19. Sources were T cells, B-cell-depleted T cells, or PBMCs; the material itself was cDNA or gDNA.

Germline V lookup: CDR1 SGDLS, CDR2 YYNGEE. This CDR3 contains 13 residues. V was shortened by 2 bases and J by 8 bases, with 11 bases between the two germline ends. Per the study methods: Cell counts per sample came from amplifying reference gene primers. Assay used: immunoSEQ multiplex PCR; TCRdb lists only in-frame clones, some missing. Clone size and the V and J calls come from that table; the DNA yielded D and trimming. In the table there are about 100,000 clones, approximately 81% of which are singletons. J is TRBJ1-3 and V is TRBV9; D is unresolved. The specimen was peripheral blood. This clonotype was sampled from a human donor in a cohort sampled during active COVID-19. CDR3 sequence (DNA): TGTGCCAGCAGCGTTTGGGTCGGGGACACCATATATTTT. It specifies CASSVWVGDTIYF. Looking up the rest from reference TRBV9 and TRBJ1-3 gives the full variable domain: DSGVTQTPKHLITATGQRVTLRCSPRSGDLSVYWYQQSLDQGLQFLIQYYNGEERAKGNILERFSAQQFPDLHSELNLSSLELGDSALYFCASSVWVGDTIYFGEGSWLTVV.